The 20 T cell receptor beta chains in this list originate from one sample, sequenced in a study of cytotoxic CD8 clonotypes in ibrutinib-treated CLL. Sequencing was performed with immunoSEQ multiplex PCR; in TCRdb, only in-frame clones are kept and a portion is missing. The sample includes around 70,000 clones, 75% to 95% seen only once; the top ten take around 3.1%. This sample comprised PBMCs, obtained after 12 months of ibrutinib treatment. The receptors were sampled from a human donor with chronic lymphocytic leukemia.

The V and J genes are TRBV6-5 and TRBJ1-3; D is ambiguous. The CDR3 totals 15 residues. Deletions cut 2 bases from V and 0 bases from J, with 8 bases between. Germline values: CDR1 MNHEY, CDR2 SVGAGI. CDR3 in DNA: TGTGCCAGCAGTTACGGCGGAACCTCTGGAAACACCATATATTTT. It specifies CASSYGGTSGNTIYF.

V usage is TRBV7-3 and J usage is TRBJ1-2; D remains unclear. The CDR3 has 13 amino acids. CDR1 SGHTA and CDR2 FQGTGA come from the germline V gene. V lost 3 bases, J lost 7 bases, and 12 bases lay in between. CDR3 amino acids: CASSFNQYGGYTF. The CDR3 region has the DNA TGTGCCAGCAGCTTTAATCAATATGGTGGCTACACCTTC.

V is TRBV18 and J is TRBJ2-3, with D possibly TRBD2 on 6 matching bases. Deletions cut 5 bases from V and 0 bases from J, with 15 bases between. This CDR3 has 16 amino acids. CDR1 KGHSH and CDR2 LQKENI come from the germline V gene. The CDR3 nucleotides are TGTGCCAGCTCAGGGTCTCTAGCGTCTAGCACAGATACGCAGTATTTT. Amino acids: CASSGSLASSTDTQYF. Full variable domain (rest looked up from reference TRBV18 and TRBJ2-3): NAGVMQNPRHLVRRRGQEARLRCSPMKGHSHVYWYRQLPEEGLKFMVYLQKENIIDESGMPKERFSAEFPKEGPSILRIQQVVRGDSAAYFCASSGSLASSTDTQYFGPGTRLTVL.

CDR3 nucleotides: TGTGCCAGCAGCTCTGCTCCCAGCTACAATCAGCCCCAGCATTTT. The encoded protein is CASSSAPSYNQPQHF. V and J are TRBV7-2 and TRBJ1-5; D is uncertain. V was cut by 4 bases and J by 3 bases, with 13 bases left in between. Germline V gene lookup returns CDR1 SGHTA and CDR2 FQGNSA. The CDR3 runs 15 residues.

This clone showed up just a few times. Here the CDR3 DNA reads TGTGCCAGCAGCGGGGCCCCGTGGACGCAAAATCAGCCCCAGCATTTT. It specifies CASSGAPWTQNQPQHF. V usage is TRBV5-4 and J usage is TRBJ1-5, with a weak D call TRBD1 (5 bases). The CDR3 is 16 amino acids. V lost 4 bases, J lost 4 bases, and 18 bases lay in between. Germline CDR1 SGHNT, CDR2 YYREEE (reference sequence).

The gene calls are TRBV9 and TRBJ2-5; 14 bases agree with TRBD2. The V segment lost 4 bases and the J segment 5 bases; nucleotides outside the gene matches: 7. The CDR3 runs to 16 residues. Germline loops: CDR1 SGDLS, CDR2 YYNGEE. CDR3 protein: CASSLGLAGARETQYF. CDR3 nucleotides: TGTGCCAGCAGCTTGGGACTAGCGGGAGCTCGGGAGACCCAGTACTTC.

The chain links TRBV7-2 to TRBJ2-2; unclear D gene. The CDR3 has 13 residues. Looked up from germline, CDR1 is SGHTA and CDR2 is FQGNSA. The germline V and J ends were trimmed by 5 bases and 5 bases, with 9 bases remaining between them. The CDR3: CASSGTRTGELFF. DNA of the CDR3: TGTGCCAGCAGCGGCACTCGGACCGGGGAGCTGTTTTTT.

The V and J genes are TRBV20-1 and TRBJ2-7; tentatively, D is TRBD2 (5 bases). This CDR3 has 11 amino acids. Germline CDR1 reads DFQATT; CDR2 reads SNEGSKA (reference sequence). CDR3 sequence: CSPRGPYEQYF. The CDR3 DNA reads TGCAGCCCCCGGGGTCCCTACGAGCAGTACTTC.

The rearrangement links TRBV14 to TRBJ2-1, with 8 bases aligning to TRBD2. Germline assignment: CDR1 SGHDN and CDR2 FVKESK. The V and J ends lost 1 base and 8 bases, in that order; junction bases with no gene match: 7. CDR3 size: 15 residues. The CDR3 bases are TGTGCCAGCAGCCAAGGGGTGGCGGGAGGATATGAGCAGTTCTTC. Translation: CASSQGVAGGYEQFF.

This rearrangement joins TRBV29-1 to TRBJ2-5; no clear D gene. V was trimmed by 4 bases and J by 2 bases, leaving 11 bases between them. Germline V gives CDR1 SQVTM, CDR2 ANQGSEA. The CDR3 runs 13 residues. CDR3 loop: CSVVVGGQETQYF. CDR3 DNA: TGCAGCGTTGTGGTAGGTGGACAAGAGACCCAGTACTTC.

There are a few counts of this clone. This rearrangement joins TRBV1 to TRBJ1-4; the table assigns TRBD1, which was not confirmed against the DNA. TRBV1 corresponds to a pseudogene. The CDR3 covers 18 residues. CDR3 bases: TGCACCAGCAGCCAAGATTTGCCAGGGGGCTCCACGGATGAAAAACTGTTTTTT. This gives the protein CTSSQDLPGGSTDEKLFF.

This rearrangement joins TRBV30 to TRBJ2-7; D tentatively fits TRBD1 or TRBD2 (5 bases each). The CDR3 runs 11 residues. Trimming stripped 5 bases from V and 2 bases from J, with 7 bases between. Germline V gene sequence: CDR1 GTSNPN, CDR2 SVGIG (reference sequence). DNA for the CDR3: TGTGCCTGGGGGGGTACCTACGAGCAGTACTTC. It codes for CAWGGTYEQYF.

CDR3 amino acids: CASSQAGQGVYEQYF. Here the CDR3 DNA reads TGTGCCAGCAGCCAAGCCGGACAGGGGGTGTACGAGCAGTACTTC. This chain connects TRBV4-2 to TRBJ2-7; 10 bases fit TRBD1. The CDR3 has 15 residues. V was clipped by 1 base and J by 4 bases; unmatched bases: 4. CDR1 is LGHNA and CDR2 is YNFKEQ in the germline V gene.

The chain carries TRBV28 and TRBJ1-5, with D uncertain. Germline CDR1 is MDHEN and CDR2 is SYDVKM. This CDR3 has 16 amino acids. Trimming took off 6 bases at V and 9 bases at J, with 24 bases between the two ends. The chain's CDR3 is CASSYDGLRGLRPQHF. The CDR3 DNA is TGTGCCAGCAGCTATGACGGGTTACGGGGATTGAGGCCCCAGCATTTT.

For the CDR3, the DNA is TGCGCCAGCAGACGCGTCCAGAGAACTAATGAAAAACTGTTTTTT. Protein: CASRRVQRTNEKLFF. This chain joins TRBV5-1 and TRBJ1-4; D unresolved. Trimming cost V 5 bases and J 1 base, with 12 bases left between them. This CDR3 has 15 residues. Germline CDR1 is SGHRS and CDR2 is YFSETQ.

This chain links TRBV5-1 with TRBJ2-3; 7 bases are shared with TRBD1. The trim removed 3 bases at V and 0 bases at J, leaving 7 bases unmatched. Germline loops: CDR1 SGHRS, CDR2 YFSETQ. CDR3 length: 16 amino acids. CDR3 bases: TGCGCCAGCAGCTGGGGCCGACAGGGAAGCACAGATACGCAGTATTTT. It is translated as CASSWGRQGSTDTQYF.

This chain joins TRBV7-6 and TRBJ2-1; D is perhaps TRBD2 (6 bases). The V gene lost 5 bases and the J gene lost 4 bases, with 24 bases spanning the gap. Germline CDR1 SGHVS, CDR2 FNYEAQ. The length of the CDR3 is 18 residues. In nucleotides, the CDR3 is TGTGCCAGCAGCCCGGACACGTCGGAGGGGCCTTTATACAATGAGCAGTTCTTC. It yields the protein CASSPDTSEGPLYNEQFF.

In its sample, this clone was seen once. In nucleotides, the CDR3 is TGTGCCAGCAGCCCCGGGTTGTCAGGGGGAGGAGAGACCCAGTACTTC. Amino acid sequence: CASSPGLSGGGETQYF. V usage is TRBV5-8 and J usage is TRBJ2-5; TRBD1 might be the D (7 bases). CDR1 and CDR2 (germline): SGHTS, YDEGEE. Trimming took off 4 bases at V and 4 bases at J, with 20 bases between the two ends. The CDR3 length is 16 residues.

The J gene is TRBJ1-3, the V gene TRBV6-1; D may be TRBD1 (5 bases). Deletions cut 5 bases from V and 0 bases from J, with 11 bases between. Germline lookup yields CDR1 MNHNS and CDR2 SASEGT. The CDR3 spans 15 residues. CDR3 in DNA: TGTGCCAGCAGTCCATTAGGGGTCTCTGGAAACACCATATATTTT. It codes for CASSPLGVSGNTIYF.

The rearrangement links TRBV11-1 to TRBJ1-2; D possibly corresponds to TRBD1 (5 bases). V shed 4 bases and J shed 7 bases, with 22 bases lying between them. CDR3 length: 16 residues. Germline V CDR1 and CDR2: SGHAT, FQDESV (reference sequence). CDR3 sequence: CASSYPKDGAIGGYTF. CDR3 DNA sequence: TGTGCCAGCAGCTACCCCAAGGATGGGGCTATTGGTGGCTACACCTTC. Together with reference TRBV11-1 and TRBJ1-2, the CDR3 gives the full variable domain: EAEVAQSPRYKITEKSQAVAFWCDPISGHATLYWYRQILGQGPELLVQFQDESVVDDSQLPKDRFSAERLKGVDSTLKIQPAELGDSAMYLCASSYPKDGAIGGYTFGSGTRLTVV.